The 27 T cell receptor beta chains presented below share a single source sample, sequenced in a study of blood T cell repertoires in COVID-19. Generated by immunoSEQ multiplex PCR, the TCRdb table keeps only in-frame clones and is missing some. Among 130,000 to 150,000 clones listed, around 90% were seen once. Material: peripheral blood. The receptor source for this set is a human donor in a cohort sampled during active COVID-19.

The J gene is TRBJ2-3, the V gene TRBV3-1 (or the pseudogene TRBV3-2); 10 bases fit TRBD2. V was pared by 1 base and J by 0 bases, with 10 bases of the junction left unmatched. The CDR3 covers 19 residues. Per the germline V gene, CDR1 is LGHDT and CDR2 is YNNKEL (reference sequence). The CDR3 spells CASSQVRPSGGTSTDTQYF. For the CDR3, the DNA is TGTGCCAGCAGCCAAGTCCGCCCTAGCGGGGGAACGAGCACAGATACGCAGTATTTT.

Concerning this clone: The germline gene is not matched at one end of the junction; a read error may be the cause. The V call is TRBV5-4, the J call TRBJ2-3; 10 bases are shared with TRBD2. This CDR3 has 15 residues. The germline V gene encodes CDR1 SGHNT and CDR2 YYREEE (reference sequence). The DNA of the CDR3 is TGTGCCAGCAGATTGGCGAGCGGGGGGGCAGATACGCAGTATTTT. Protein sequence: CASRLASGGADTQYF. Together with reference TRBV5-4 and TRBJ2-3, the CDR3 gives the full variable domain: ETGVTQSPTHLIKTRGQQVTLRCSSQSGHNTVSWYQQALGQGPQFIFQYYREEENGRGNFPPRFSGLQFPNYSSELNVNALELDDSALYLCASRLASGGADTQYFGPGTRLTVL.

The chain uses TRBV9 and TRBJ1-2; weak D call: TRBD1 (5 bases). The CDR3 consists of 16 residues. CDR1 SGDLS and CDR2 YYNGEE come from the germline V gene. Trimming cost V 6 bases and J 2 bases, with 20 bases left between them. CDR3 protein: CASMGGGSRSNYGYTF. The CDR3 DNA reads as TGTGCCAGCATGGGCGGGGGGTCGAGGTCGAACTATGGCTACACCTTC.

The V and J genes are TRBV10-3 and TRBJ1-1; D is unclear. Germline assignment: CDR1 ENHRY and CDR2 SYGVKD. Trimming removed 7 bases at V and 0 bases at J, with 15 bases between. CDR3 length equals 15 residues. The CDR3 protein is CAITPGAPLNTEAFF. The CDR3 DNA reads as TGTGCCATCACTCCGGGAGCCCCCTTGAACACTGAAGCTTTCTTT.

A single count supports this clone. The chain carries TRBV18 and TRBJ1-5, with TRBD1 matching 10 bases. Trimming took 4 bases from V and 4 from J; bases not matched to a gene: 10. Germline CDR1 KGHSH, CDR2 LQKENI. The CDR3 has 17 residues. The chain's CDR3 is CASSRNTPGQGNQPQHF. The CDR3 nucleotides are TGTGCCAGCTCACGGAATACGCCGGGACAGGGGAATCAGCCCCAGCATTTT.

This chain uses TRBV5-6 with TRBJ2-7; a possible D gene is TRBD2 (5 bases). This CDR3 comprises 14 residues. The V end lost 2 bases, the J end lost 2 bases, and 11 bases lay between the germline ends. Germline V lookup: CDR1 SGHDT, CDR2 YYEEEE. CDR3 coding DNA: TGTGCCAGCAGCTTAGGACTGGCACCCTACGAGCAGTACTTC. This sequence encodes CASSLGLAPYEQYF.

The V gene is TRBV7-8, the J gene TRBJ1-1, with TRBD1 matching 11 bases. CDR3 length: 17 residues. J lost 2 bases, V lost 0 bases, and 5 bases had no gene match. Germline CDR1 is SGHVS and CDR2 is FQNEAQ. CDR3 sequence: CASSLAGTGGINTEAFF. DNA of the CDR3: TGTGCCAGCAGCTTAGCAGGGACAGGGGGTATCAACACTGAAGCTTTCTTT.

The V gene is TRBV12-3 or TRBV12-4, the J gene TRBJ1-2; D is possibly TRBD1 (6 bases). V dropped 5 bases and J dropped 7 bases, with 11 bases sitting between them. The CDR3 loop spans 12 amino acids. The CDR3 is CASSEDRIGYTF. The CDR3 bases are TGTGCCAGCAGTGAGGACAGAATTGGCTACACCTTC.

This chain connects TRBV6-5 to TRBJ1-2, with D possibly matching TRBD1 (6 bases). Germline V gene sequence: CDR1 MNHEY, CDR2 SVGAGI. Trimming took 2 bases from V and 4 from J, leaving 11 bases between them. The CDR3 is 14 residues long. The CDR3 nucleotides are TGTGCCAGCAGTTACCTACAGGGCGGCTATGGCTACACCTTC. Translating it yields CASSYLQGGYGYTF.

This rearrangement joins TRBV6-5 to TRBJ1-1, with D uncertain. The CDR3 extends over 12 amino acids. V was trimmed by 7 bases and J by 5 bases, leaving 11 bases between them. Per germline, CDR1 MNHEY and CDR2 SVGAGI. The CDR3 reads CASKAGWTEAFF. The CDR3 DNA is TGTGCCAGCAAGGCGGGCTGGACTGAAGCTTTCTTT.

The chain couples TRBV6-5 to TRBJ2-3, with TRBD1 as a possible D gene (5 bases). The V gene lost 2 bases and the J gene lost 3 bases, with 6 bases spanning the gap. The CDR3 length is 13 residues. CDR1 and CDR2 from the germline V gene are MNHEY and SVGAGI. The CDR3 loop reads CASSYPGTDTQYF. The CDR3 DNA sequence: TGTGCCAGCAGTTACCCAGGGACAGATACGCAGTATTTT.

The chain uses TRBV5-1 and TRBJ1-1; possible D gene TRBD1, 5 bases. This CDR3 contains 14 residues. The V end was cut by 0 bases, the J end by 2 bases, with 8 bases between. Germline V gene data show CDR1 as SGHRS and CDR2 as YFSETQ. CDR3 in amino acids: CASSLVGANTEAFF. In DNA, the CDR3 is TGCGCCAGCAGCTTGGTAGGGGCAAACACTGAAGCTTTCTTT.

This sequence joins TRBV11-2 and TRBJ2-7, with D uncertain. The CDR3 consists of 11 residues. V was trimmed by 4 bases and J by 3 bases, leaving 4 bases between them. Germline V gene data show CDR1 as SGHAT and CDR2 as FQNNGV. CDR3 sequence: CASSSFYEQYF. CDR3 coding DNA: TGTGCCAGCAGCTCATTCTACGAGCAGTACTTC.

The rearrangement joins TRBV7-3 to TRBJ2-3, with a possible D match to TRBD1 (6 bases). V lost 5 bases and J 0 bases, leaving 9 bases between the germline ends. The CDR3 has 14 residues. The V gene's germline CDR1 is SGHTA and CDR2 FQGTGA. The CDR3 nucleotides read TGTGCCAGCAGCGACAGGCTGAGCACAGATACGCAGTATTTT. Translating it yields CASSDRLSTDTQYF.

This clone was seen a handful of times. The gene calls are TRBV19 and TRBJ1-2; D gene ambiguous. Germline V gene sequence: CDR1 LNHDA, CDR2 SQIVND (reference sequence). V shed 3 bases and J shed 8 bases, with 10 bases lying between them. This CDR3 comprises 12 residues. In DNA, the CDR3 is TGTGCCAGTAGTATCGGAGGAGGCGGCTACACCTTC. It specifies CASSIGGGGYTF.

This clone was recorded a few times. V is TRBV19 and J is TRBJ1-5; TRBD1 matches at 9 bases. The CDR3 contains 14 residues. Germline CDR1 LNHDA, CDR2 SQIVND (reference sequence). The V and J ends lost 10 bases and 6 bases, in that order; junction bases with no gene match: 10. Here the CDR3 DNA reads TGTGCCACCTCACTACAGGGGGCAAGTCAGCCCCAGCATTTT. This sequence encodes CATSLQGASQPQHF.

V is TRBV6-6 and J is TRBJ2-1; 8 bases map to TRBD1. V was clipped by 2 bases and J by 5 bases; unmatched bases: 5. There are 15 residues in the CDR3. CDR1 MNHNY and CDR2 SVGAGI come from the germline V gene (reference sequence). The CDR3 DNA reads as TGTGCCAGCAGTTACCCTGGACAGGGTAACAATGAGCAGTTCTTC. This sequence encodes CASSYPGQGNNEQFF.

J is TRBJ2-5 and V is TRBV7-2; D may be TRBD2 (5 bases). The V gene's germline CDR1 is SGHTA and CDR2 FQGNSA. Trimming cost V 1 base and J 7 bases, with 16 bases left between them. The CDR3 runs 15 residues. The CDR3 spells CASSLGLADRGTQYF. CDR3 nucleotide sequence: TGTGCCAGCAGCTTAGGGTTGGCGGACCGGGGGACCCAGTACTTC. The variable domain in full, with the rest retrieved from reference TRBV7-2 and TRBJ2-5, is GAGVSQSPSNKVTEKGKDVELRCDPISGHTALYWYRQSLGQGLEFLIYFQGNSAPDKSGLPSDRFSAERTGGSVSTLTIQRTQQEDSAVYLCASSLGLADRGTQYFGPGTRLLVL.

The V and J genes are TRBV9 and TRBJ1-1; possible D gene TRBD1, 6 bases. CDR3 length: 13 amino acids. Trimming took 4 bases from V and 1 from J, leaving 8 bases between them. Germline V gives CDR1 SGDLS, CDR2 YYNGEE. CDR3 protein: CASSTTGNTEAFF. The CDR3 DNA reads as TGTGCCAGCAGCACGACAGGGAACACTGAAGCTTTCTTT.

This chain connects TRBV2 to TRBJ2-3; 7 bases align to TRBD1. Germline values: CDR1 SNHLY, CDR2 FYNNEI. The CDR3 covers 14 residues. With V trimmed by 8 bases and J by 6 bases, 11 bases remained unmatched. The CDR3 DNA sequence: TGTGCCAGCCTATCGACAGGGATGTTGGATACGCAGTATTTT. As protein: CASLSTGMLDTQYF.

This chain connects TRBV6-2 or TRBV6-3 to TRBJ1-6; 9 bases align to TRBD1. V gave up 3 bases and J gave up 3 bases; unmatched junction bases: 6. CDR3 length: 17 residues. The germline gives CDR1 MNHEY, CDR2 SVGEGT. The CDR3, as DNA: TGTGCCAGCAGTTATCCGACAGGGGGATTCTATAATTCACCCCTCCACTTT. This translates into CASSYPTGGFYNSPLHF.

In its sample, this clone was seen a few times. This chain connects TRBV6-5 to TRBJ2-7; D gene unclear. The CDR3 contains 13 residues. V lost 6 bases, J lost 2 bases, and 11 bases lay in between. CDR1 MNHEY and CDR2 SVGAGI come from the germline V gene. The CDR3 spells CASRGPLPYEQYF. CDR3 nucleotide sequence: TGTGCCAGCAGGGGCCCCCTCCCCTACGAGCAGTACTTC.

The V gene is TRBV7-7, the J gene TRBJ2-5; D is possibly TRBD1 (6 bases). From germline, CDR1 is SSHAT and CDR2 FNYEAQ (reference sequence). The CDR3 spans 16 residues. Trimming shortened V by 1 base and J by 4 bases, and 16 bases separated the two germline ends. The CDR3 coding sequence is TGTGCCAGCAGCTTAGGAGGCGTCAGGGGTGGAGAGACCCAGTACTTC. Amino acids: CASSLGGVRGGETQYF.

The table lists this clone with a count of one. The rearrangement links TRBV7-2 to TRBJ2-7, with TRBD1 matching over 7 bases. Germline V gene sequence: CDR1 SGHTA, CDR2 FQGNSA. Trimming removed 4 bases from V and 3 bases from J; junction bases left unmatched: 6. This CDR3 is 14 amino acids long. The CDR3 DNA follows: TGTGCCAGCAGCTCTCAGACAGGGCGCTACGAGCAGTACTTC. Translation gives CASSSQTGRYEQYF.

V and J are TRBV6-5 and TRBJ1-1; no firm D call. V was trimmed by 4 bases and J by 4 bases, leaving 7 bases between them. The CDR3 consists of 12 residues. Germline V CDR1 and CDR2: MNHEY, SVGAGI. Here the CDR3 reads CASSSMRTEAFF. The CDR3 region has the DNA TGTGCCAGCAGTTCCATGCGCACTGAAGCTTTCTTT.

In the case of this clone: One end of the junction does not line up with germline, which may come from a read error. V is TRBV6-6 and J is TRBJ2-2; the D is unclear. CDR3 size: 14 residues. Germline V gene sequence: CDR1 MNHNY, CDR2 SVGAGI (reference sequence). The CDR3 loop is CASSDSLNTGELFF. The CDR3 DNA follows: TGTGCCAGCAGTGACTCCCTCAACACCGGGGAGCTGTTTTTT.

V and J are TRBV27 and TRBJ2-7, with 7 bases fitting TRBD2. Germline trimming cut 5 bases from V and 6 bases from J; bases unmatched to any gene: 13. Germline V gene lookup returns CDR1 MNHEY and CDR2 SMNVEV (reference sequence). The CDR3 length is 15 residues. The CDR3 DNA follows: TGTGCCAGCAGTGACTTTAGGCGGGGGAGCCTCGAGCAGTACTTC. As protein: CASSDFRRGSLEQYF.